Following are 5 T cell receptor beta chains from one sample sequenced in a study of T-cell reconstitution after alpha-beta-depleted transplantation in children. Preparation of the TCRbeta library was carried out with unique molecular identifiers. TCRdb redid the calling of the PCR reads with MiXCR, one entry per CDR3 protein. The sample has 220,000 or so distinct CDR3 sequences; 6.5% to 9% are singletons. Specimen: PBMCs, mostly from graft donor cells, collected 180 days after TCRalphabeta/CD19-depleted stem cell transplant. Receptors were obtained from a male patient aged 10 to 17 who had a stem cell transplant for acute lymphoblastic leukemia, so the T cells may come from the graft donor.

This clonotype is a singleton in its sample. This clone may be a read error of a much larger clone one base away. CDR3 sequence reads: CASALRSGRADSYEQYF. Written as DNA, the CDR3 is TGTGCCAGCGCACTGAGGAGCGGGAGGGCCGACTCCTACGAGCAGTACTTC. J is TRBJ2-7 and V is TRBV18, with TRBD2 matching over 10 bases. This CDR3 comprises 17 residues. The V and J ends lost 8 bases and 0 bases, in that order; junction bases with no gene match: 13. In germline, CDR1 is KGHSH, CDR2 LQKENI.

This clonotype was detected many times. The CDR3 reads CSAETSGDYEQYF. Here the CDR3 DNA reads TGCAGCGCTGAGACTAGCGGAGACTACGAGCAGTACTTC. The chain uses TRBV29-1 and TRBJ2-7, with 9 bases fitting TRBD2. This CDR3 spans 13 amino acids. V gave up 7 bases and J gave up 3 bases; unmatched junction bases: 7. Germline V CDR1 and CDR2: SQVTM, ANQGSEA.

This clonotype was counted many times. This chain uses TRBV5-1 with TRBJ2-5, with D tentatively TRBD1 or TRBD2 (5 bases each). Germline CDR1 SGHRS, CDR2 YFSETQ. Deletions cut 4 bases from V and 2 bases from J, with 12 bases between. The CDR3 sequence is 14 residues long. The DNA of the CDR3 is TGCGCCAGCAGCGCCCGGGACGGTCAAGAGACCCAGTACTTC. This encodes CASSARDGQETQYF.

This clonotype has just a few counts. This CDR3 is CASGTTLASGELFF. Here the CDR3 DNA reads TGTGCTAGTGGCACCACGCTAGCTTCCGGGGAGCTGTTTTTT. This chain connects TRBV12-5 to TRBJ2-2, with D tentatively TRBD2 (5 bases). CDR3 size: 14 residues. CDR1 is LGHNT and CDR2 is FRNRAP in the germline V gene. V was trimmed by 6 bases and J by 6 bases, leaving 14 bases between them. Combining the CDR3 with reference TRBV12-5 and TRBJ2-2 gives the whole variable domain DARVTQTPRHKVTEMGQEVTMRCQPILGHNTVFWYRQTMMQGLELLAYFRNRAPLDDSGMPKDRFSAEMPDATLATLKIQPSEPRDSAVYFCASGTTLASGELFFGEGSRLTVL.

This clonotype has at least ten counts. The CDR3 is CASSLAGVNTEAFF. CDR3 nucleotides: TGTGCCAGCAGCTTAGCTGGGGTGAACACTGAAGCTTTCTTT. This chain links TRBV7-8 with TRBJ1-1; the D is unclear. The CDR3 has 14 residues. The germline CDR1 and CDR2 sequences are SGHVS and FQNEAQ. The germline V and J ends were trimmed by 0 bases and 0 bases, with 5 bases remaining between them. The whole variable domain, remainder taken from reference TRBV7-8 and TRBJ1-1, is GAGVSQSPRYKVAKRGQDVALRCDPISGHVSLFWYQQALGQGPEFLTYFQNEAQLDKSGLPSDRFFAERPEGSVSTLKIQRTQQEDSAVYLCASSLAGVNTEAFFGQGTRLTVV.